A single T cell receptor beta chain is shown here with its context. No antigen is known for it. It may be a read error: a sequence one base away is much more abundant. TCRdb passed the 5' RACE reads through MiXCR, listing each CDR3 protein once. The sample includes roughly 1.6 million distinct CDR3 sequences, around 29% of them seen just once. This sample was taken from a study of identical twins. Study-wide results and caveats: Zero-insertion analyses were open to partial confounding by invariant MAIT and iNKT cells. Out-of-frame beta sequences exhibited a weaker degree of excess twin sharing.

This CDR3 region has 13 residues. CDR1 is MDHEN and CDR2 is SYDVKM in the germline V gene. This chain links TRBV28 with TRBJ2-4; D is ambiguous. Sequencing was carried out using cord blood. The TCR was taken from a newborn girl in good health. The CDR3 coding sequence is TGTGCCAGCGCCCCTAGGGCCAAAAACACTCAGTACTTC. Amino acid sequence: CASAPRAKNTQYF.